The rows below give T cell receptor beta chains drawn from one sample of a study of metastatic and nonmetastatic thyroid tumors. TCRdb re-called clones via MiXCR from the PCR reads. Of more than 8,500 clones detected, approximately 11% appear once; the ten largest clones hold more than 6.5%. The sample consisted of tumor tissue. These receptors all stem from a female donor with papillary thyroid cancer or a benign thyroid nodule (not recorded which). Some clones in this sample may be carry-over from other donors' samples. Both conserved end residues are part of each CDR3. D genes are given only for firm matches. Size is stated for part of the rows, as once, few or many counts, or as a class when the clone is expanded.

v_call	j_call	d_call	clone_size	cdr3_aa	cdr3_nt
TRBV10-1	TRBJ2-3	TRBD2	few	CASSESTGRDYSDTQYF	TGCGCCAGCAGTGAGTCTACCGGGAGGGACTATTCAGATACGCAGTATTTT
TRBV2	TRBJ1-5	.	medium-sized	CASNEGTHSNQPQHF	TGTGCCAGCAATGAGGGAACCCATAGCAATCAGCCCCAGCATTTT
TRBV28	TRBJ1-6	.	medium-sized	CASSAPWVNSPLHF	TGTGCCAGCAGTGCCCCATGGGTCAATTCACCCCTCCACTTT
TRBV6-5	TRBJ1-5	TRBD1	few	CASSLGAYSGGQPQHF	TGTGCCAGCAGTTTAGGCGCCTACTCAGGGGGTCAGCCCCAGCATTTT
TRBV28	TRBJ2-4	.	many	CASSQSGNLAKNIQYF	TGTGCCAGCAGCCAAAGCGGCAACCTAGCCAAAAACATTCAGTACTTC
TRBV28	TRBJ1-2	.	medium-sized	CASSPDQYGYTF	TGTGCCAGCAGCCCAGACCAATATGGCTACACCTTC
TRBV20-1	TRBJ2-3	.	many	CSAKRPDTQYF	TGCAGTGCTAAGAGACCAGATACGCAGTATTTT
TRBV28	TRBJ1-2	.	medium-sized	CASSSAVAPSYGYTF	TGTGCCAGCAGCTCCGCCGTGGCCCCCTCATATGGCTACACCTTC
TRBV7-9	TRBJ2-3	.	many	CASSAWTRPDTQYF	TGTGCCAGCAGCGCCTGGACGCGTCCAGATACGCAGTATTTT
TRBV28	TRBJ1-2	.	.	CASSPGQRNYGYTF	TGTGCCAGCAGCCCCGGACAGCGCAACTATGGCTACACCTTC
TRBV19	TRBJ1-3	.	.	CASMTPGNTIYF	TGTGCCAGTATGACTCCGGGCAACACCATATATTTT
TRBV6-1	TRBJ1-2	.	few	CASRGNSESNYCCTF	TGTGCCAGCAGGGGGAACAGTGAGTCCAACTATTGCTGCACCTTC
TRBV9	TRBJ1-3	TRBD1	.	CASSVDRGSGNTVYF	TGTGCCAGCAGCGTTGACAGGGGCTCTGGAAACACCGTATATTTT
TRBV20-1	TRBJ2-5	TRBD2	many	CSVCTGTSGETQYF	TGCAGTGTCTGCACCGGGACTAGCGGAGAGACCCAGTACTTC
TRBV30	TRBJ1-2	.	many	CAWTRGGNYGYTF	TGTGCCTGGACGAGGGGGGGGAACTATGGCTACACCTTC
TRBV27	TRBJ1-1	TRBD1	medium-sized	CASRHRGITEAFF	TGTGCCAGCAGACACAGGGGTATCACTGAAGCTTTCTTT
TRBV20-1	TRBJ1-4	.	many	CSARDRRVVNEKLFF	TGCAGTGCTAGAGATCGGAGGGTCGTGAATGAAAAACTGTTTTTT
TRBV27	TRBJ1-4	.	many	CASRSLRIVSEKLFF	TGTGCCAGCCGTTCCCTAAGGATTGTTTCTGAAAAACTGTTTTTT
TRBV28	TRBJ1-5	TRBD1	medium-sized	CASSLTGGSQPQHF	TGTGCCAGCAGCCTAACAGGGGGCTCTCAGCCCCAGCATTTT
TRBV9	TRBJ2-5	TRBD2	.	CASSPGTSGGETQYF	TGTGCCAGCAGCCCCGGGACGAGCGGGGGTGAGACCCAGTACTTC
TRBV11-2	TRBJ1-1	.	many	CASRGGRGLINTEAFF	TGTGCCAGCCGTGGTGGGAGGGGCCTGATAAACACTGAAGCTTTCTTT
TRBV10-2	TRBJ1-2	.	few	CASSEEPWGYTF	TGCGCCAGCAGCGAAGAGCCGTGGGGCTACACCTTC
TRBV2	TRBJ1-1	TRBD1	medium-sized	CASSLDRGQGEAFF	TGTGCCAGCAGTCTGGACAGGGGGCAAGGTGAAGCTTTCTTT
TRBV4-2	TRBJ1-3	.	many	CASSQDPGGGVYSGNTIYF	TGTGCCAGCAGCCAAGACCCAGGTGGGGGGGTGTACTCTGGAAACACCATATATTTT
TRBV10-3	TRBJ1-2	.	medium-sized	CAISGSLNYGYTF	TGTGCCATCAGTGGATCACTTAACTATGGCTACACCTTC
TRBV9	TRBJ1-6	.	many	CASSESPTGALHF	TGTGCCAGCAGCGAATCACCTACCGGAGCCCTCCACTTT
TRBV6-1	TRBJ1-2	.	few	CASRGNSESNYGRTF	TGTGCCAGCAGGGGGAACAGTGAGTCCAACTATGGCCGCACCTTC
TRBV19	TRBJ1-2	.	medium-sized	CASSIGLGADYGYTF	TGTGCCAGTAGTATAGGGTTGGGCGCGGACTATGGCTACACCTTC
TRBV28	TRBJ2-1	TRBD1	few	CASSSPSGQAFYNEQFF	TGTGCCAGCAGTTCTCCTTCGGGACAGGCCTTTTACAATGAGCAGTTCTTC
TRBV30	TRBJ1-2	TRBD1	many	CAWIPTTSTGRGYTF	TGTGCCTGGATCCCGACAACATCGACAGGGAGGGGCTACACCTTC
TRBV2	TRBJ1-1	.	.	CSSSELWWNTEAFF	TGTTCCAGCAGTGAACTCTGGTGGAACACTGAAGCTTTCTTT
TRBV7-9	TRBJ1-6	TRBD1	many	CASSLVAGGNSPLHF	TGTGCCAGCAGCTTAGTAGCAGGGGGGAATTCACCCCTCCACTTT
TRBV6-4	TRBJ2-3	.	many	CASSAPRRVGDRTDTQYF	TGTGCCAGCAGTGCCCCCAGGAGGGTGGGGGATCGCACAGATACGCAGTATTTT
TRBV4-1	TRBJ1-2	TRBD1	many	CASSPPGGGWYYGYTF	TGCGCCAGCAGCCCTCCAGGGGGCGGTTGGTACTATGGCTACACCTTC
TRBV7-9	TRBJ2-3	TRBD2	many	CASSPLTSGISTDTQYF	TGTGCCAGCAGCCCTTTGACTAGCGGGATCAGCACAGATACGCAGTATTTT
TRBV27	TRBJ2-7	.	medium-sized	CASSLSLSLGEQYF	TGTGCCAGCAGTTTATCGTTGAGTTTGGGGGAGCAGTACTTC
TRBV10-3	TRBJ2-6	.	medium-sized	CAISRAPIGSGANVLTF	TGTGCCATCAGCCGGGCTCCAATCGGCTCTGGGGCCAACGTCCTGACTTTC
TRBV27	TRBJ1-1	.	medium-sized	CASRSGHTNTEAFF	TGTGCCAGCAGATCGGGACATACGAACACTGAAGCTTTCTTT
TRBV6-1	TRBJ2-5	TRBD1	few	CARGMRDRDETQYF	TGTGCCAGAGGAATGCGGGACAGGGACGAGACCCAGTACTTC
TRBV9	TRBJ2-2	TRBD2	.	CASIVTSVGRTGELFF	TGTGCCAGCATCGTTACTAGCGTGGGAAGGACCGGGGAGCTGTTTTTT
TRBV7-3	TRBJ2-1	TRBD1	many	CASSLKGAGNEQFF	TGTGCCAGCAGCTTAAAGGGGGCTGGCAATGAGCAGTTCTTC
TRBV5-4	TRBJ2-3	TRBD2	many	CASSPLLGGAQYF	TGTGCCAGCAGCCCACTCCTTGGGGGGGCGCAGTATTTT
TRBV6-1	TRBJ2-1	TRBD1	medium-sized	CASNAQGAYNEQFF	TGTGCCAGCAACGCACAGGGGGCCTACAATGAGCAGTTCTTC
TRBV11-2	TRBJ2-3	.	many	CASSLGVGTDTQYF	TGTGCCAGCAGCCTGGGGGTCGGCACAGATACGCAGTATTTT
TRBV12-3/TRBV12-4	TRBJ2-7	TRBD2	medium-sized	CASNPTGGGAYEQYF	TGTGCCAGCAATCCGACCGGGGGAGGGGCCTACGAGCAGTACTTC
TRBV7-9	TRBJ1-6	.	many	CASSAKQSSPLHF	TGTGCCAGCAGCGCCAAACAGAGTTCACCCCTCCACTTT
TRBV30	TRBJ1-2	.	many	CAWDTGFYGYTF	TGTGCCTGGGATACAGGATTCTATGGCTACACCTTC
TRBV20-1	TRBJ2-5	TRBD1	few	CSAPDRGIETQYF	TGCAGTGCTCCGGACAGGGGCATAGAGACCCAGTACTTC
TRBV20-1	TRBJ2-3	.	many	CSAYLRGTDTQYF	TGCAGTGCTTACCTCCGCGGCACAGATACGCAGTATTTT
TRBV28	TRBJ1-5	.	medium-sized	CASTREGRNQPQHF	TGTGCCAGCACCCGCGAGGGGCGAAATCAGCCCCAGCATTTT
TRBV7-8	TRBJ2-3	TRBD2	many	CASSQTSGGSTDTQYF	TGTGCCAGCAGCCAGACTAGCGGGGGCAGCACAGATACGCAGTATTTT
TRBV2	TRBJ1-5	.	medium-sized	CASRAGVGNQPQHF	TGTGCCAGCAGAGCCGGGGTTGGCAATCAGCCCCAGCATTTT
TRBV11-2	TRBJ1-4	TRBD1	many	CASSSGQTLNEKLFF	TGTGCTAGCAGTTCGGGACAGACCTTAAATGAAAAACTGTTTTTT
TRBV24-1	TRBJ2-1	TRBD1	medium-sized	CATRSETGGNEQFF	TGTGCCACCAGGTCCGAGACAGGGGGCAATGAGCAGTTCTTC
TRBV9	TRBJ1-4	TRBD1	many	CASSGRVDRQGANEKLFF	TGTGCCAGCAGCGGACGGGTAGATCGACAGGGTGCTAATGAAAAACTGTTTTTT